This T cell receptor beta chain is from a study of a mutant IDH1 vaccine in newly diagnosed glioma. About the research overall: Patients began vaccination 4-6 weeks after radiotherapy alone, or with temozolomide cycles. Of the patients given treatment, 62.5% were male and around 40% were female, and a mean age of approximately 40 years was recorded. Most patients had received both radiotherapy and temozolomide, the prior options being radiotherapy, temozolomide, or both. Study findings and constraints: Pseudoprogression showed no apparent link to changes in top peripheral T cell clonotypes.

V gave up 0 bases and J gave up 1 base, with 5 bases separating them. This CDR3 contains 15 residues. In germline, CDR1 is SGDLS, CDR2 YYNGEE. The table came from immunoSEQ multiplex PCR; TCRdb's copy has only in-frame clones and leaves some out. This sample has 90,000 to 100,000 clones, with around nine tenths found just once. Remarks on this clone: As yet, its antigen is unknown.

Indicated time point: week 47, end of study. Each dose of the vaccine consisted of 300 ug of mutant IDH1 20-mer peptide, with topical imiquimod. This chain uses TRBV9 with TRBJ2-6; D is ambiguous. Source: PBMCs, taken from a glioma patient whose treatment included an IDH1 peptide vaccine. The TCR was taken from a woman between 45 and 60 years old with glioma. Written as DNA, the CDR3 is TGTGCCAGCAGCGTAGTTGAATCTGGGGCCAACGTCCTGACTTTC. Translation gives CASSVVESGANVLTF. Variable domain in full (rest from reference TRBV9 and TRBJ2-6): DSGVTQTPKHLITATGQRVTLRCSPRSGDLSVYWYQQSLDQGLQFLIQYYNGEERAKGNILERFSAQQFPDLHSELNLSSLELGDSALYFCASSVVESGANVLTFGAGSRLTVL.